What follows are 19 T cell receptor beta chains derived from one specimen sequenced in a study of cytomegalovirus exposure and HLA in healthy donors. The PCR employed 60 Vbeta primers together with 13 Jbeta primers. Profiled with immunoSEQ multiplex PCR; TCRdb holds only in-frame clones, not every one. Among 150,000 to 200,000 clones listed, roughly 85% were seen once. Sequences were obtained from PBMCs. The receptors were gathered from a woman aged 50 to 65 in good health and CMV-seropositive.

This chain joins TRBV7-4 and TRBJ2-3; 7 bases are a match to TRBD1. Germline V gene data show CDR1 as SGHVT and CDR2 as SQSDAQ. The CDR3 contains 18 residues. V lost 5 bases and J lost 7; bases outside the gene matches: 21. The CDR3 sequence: CASSLAAPDREKQNTQYF. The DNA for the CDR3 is TGTGCCAGCAGCCTGGCGGCCCCAGACAGGGAAAAGCAAAATACGCAGTATTTT.

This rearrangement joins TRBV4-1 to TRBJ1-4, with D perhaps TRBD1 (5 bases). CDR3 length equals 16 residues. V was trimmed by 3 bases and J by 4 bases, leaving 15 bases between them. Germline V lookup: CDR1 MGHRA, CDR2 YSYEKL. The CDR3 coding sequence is TGCGCCAGCAGCCAGGCAGGGCGGGGGTTTAATGAAAAACTGTTTTTT. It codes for CASSQAGRGFNEKLFF.

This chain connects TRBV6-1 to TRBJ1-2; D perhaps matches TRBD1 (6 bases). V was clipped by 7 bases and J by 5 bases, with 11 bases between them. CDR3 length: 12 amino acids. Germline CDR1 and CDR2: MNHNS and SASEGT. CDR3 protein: CASTPGAYGYTF. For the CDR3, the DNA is TGTGCCAGCACGCCAGGGGCGTATGGCTACACCTTC.

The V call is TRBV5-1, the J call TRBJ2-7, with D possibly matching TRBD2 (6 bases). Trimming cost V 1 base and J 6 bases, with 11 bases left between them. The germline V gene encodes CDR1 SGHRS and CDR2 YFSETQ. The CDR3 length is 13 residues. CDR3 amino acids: CASSLMEGSEQYF. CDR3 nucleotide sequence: TGCGCCAGCAGCTTGATGGAGGGGAGCGAGCAGTACTTC.

The CDR3: CASKGPYNEQFF. The CDR3 DNA reads as TGTGCCAGCAAGGGGCCTTACAATGAGCAGTTCTTC. V usage is TRBV6-5 and J usage is TRBJ2-1; weak D call: TRBD1 (5 bases). Germline lookup yields CDR1 MNHEY and CDR2 SVGAGI. The ends were cut back, 7 bases at V and 4 bases at J, with 8 bases in the middle. This CDR3 comprises 12 residues.

CDR3 in DNA: TGCGCCAGCAGCCAAGGAACTAGCGGGGGGTACAATGAGCAGTTCTTC. Amino acids: CASSQGTSGGYNEQFF. This rearrangement joins TRBV4-1 to TRBJ2-1; 12 bases agree with TRBD2. The junction had 2 bases not matched to a gene; V was cut back by 1 base and J by 4 bases. Germline V gene sequence: CDR1 MGHRA, CDR2 YSYEKL. The CDR3 is 16 amino acids.

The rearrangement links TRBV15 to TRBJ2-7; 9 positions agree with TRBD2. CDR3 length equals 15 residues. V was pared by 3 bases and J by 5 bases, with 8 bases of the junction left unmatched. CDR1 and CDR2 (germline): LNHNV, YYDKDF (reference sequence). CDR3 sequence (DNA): TGTGCCACCAGCAGGGGGGTGGCGGGGGGGGACGAGCAGTACTTC. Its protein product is CATSRGVAGGDEQYF.

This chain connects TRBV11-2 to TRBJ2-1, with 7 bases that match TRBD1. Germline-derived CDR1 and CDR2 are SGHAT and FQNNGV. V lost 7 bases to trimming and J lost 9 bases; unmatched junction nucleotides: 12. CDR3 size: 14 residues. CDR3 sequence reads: CASTPGQAFGEQFF. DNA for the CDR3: TGTGCCAGCACTCCCGGACAGGCGTTCGGTGAGCAGTTCTTC.

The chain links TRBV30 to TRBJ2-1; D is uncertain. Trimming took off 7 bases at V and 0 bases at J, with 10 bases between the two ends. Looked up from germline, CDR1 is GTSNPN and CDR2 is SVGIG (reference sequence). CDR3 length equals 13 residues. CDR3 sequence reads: CAFSGPSYNEQFF. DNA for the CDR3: TGTGCCTTCAGTGGGCCCTCCTACAATGAGCAGTTCTTC.

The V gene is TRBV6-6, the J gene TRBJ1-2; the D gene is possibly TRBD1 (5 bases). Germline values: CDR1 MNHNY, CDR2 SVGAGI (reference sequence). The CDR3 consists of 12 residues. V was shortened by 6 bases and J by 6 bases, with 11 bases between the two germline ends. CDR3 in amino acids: CASSPGGNGYTF. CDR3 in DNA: TGTGCCAGCAGCCCTGGGGGGAATGGCTACACCTTC.

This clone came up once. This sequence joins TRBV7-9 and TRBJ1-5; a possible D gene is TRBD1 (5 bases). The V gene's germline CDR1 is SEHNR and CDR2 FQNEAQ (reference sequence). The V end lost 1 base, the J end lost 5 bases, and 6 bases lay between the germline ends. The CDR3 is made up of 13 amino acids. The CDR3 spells CASSLVGDQPQHF. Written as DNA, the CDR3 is TGTGCCAGCAGCTTAGTAGGGGATCAGCCCCAGCATTTT.

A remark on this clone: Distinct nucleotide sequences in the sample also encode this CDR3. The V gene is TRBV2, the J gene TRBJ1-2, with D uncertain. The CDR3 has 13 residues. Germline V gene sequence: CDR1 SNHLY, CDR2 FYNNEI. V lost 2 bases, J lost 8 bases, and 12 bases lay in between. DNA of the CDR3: TGTGCCAGCAGTGAACGCGGTACCGGAGGCTACACCTTC. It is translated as CASSERGTGGYTF.

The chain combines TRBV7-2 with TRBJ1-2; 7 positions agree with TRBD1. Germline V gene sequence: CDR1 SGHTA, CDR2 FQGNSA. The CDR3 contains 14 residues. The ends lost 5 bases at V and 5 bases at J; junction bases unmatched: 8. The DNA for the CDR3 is TGTGCCAGCAGCCCCCGGGACAGTCGTTATGGCTACACCTTC. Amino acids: CASSPRDSRYGYTF.

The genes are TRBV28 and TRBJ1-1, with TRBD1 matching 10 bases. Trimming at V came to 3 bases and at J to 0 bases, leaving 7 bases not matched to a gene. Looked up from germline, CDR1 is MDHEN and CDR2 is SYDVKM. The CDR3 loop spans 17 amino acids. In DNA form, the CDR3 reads TGTGCCAGCAGTTTTGGGGGACAGGGGAACATGAACACTGAAGCTTTCTTT. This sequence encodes CASSFGGQGNMNTEAFF. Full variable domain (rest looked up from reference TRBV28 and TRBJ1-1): DVKVTQSSRYLVKRTGEKVFLECVQDMDHENMFWYRQDPGLGLRLIYFSYDVKMKEKGDIPEGYSVSREKKERFSLILESASTNQTSMYLCASSFGGQGNMNTEAFFGQGTRLTVV.

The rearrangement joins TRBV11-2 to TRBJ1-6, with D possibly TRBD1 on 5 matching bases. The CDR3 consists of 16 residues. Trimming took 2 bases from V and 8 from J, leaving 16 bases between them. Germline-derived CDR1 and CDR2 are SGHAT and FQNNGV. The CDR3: CASSLFYGGGDSPLHF. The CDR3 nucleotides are TGTGCCAGCAGCTTATTTTATGGGGGAGGGGATTCACCCCTCCACTTT.

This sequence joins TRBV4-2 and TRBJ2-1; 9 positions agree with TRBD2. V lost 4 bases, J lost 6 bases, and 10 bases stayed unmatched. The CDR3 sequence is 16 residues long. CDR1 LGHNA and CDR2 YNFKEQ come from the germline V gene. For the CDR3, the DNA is TGTGCCAGCAGCCCAGCGGCGCGGGAGGGCTTCAATGAGCAGTTCTTC. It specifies CASSPAAREGFNEQFF.

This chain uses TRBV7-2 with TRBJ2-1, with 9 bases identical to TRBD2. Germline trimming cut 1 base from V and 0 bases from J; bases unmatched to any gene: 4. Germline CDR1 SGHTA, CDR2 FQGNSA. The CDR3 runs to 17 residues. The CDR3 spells CASSLVRGGSSYNEQFF. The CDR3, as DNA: TGTGCCAGCAGCTTAGTGCGGGGGGGGAGCTCCTACAATGAGCAGTTCTTC. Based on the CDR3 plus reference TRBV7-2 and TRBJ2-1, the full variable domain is GAGVSQSPSNKVTEKGKDVELRCDPISGHTALYWYRQSLGQGLEFLIYFQGNSAPDKSGLPSDRFSAERTGGSVSTLTIQRTQQEDSAVYLCASSLVRGGSSYNEQFFGPGTRLTVL.

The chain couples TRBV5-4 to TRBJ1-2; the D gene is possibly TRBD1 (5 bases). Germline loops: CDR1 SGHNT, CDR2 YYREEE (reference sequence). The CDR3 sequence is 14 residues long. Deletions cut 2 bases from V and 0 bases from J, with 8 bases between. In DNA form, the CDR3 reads TGTGCCAGCAGCTTCGGAGGGGCTAACTATGGCTACACCTTC. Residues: CASSFGGANYGYTF.

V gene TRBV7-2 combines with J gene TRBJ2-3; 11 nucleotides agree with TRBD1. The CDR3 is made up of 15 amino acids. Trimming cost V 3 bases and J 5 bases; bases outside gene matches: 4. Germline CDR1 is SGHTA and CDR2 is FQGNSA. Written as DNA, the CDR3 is TGTGCCAGCAGCTTGTTGGGACAGGGGGGAGATACGCAGTATTTT. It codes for CASSLLGQGGDTQYF.